A selection of T cell receptor beta chains follows, all from one sample in a study of Graves' ophthalmopathy and Graves' hyperthyroidism. A single record per CDR3 protein comes from TCRdb applying MiXCR to the multiplex PCR reads. The table includes 650,000 to 800,000 distinct CDR3 sequences, about 41% detected once. Specimen: peripheral blood. Receptors were obtained from an adult man with Graves' ophthalmopathy. CDR3s include the opening cysteine and the closing phenylalanine or tryptophan. D genes are given only for firm matches. For some rows the clone size is stated as once, few or many, or as a class when expanded; others skip it.

j_gene	d_gene	v_gene	abundance	CDR3nt	CDR3aa
TRBJ2-5	TRBD2	TRBV7-7	many	TGTGCTAGCAGCTTAGCTAGCGGGGGGCAAGAGACCCAGTACTTC	CASSLASGGQETQYF
TRBJ1-5	.	TRBV12-5	.	TGTGCTAGTGGTTTAGGAGCCGGTCAGCCCCAGCATTTT	CASGLGAGQPQHF
TRBJ1-5	.	TRBV10-3	few	TGTGCCAGTATCGTAACAGGCATAAACAATCAGCCCCAGCATTTT	CASIVTGINNQPQHF
TRBJ2-3	TRBD1	TRBV24-1	.	TGTGCCACCAGTGATACGGGACAGGCCGGAACAGATACGCAGTATTTT	CATSDTGQAGTDTQYF
TRBJ1-2	TRBD1	TRBV7-2	once	TGTGCCAGCAGCTCCCAGGGACAGGGGGGCTCTGGCTTCACCTTC	CASSSQGQGGSGFTF
TRBJ1-2	.	TRBV5-1	.	TGCGCCAGCAGCTTGGACCAATCCGCAGGGGATGTCTATGGCTACACCTTC	CASSLDQSAGDVYGYTF
TRBJ2-6	.	TRBV2	.	TGTGCCAGCAGTGAAGCTCGGAGCTCTGGGGCCAACGTCCTGACTTTC	CASSEARSSGANVLTF
TRBJ2-6	TRBD1	TRBV7-9	many	TGTGCCAGCAGCCCAGGACAGGGTTTAACCTCTGGGGCCAACGTCCTGACTTTC	CASSPGQGLTSGANVLTF
TRBJ2-7	TRBD2	TRBV7-8	few	TGTGCCAGCAGCTTAGCTCCGGGGGGTAGCTCCTACGAGCAGTACTTC	CASSLAPGGSSYEQYF
TRBJ1-4	.	TRBV9	.	TGTGCCAGCATCAAGTACGGGGGCAGGAGTAATGAAAAACTGCTTTTT	CASIKYGGRSNEKLLF
TRBJ2-7	TRBD2	TRBV13	many	TGTGCCAGCAGCTTAGAGGGGAGGGAGAGGGACTTC	CASSLEGRERDF
TRBJ2-5	.	TRBV15	.	TGTGCCACCAGCGGGGGGCCAGAGACCCAGTACTTC	CATSGGPETQYF
TRBJ1-4	.	TRBV7-3	once	TGTGCCAGCAGCCTAGAAGGGGTGGGCGTACTGTTTTTT	CASSLEGVGVLFF
TRBJ2-7	TRBD1	TRBV2	.	TGTGCCAGCCACATAGGAACAGGGGACGAGCAGTACTTC	CASHIGTGDEQYF
TRBJ1-5	TRBD1	TRBV2	.	TGTGCCAGCAGTGAAGGAGGGGGCAGCCAGCCCCAGCATTTT	CASSEGGGSQPQHF
TRBJ1-1	.	TRBV5-4	few	TGTGCCAGCAGTTCCGGATGGAACACTGAAGCTTTCTTT	CASSSGWNTEAFF
TRBJ1-3	.	TRBV5-1	.	TGCGCCAGCAACCTAGGACAGATCTCCTCTGGAAACACCATATATTTT	CASNLGQISSGNTIYF
TRBJ1-1	.	TRBV5-1	many	TGCGCCAGCAGGGCAGGGACTTTGAACACTGAAGCTTTCTTT	CASRAGTLNTEAFF
TRBJ2-5	.	TRBV6-5	many	TGTGCCAGCAGTTACTTCAGAGGCGAGGAGACCCAGTACTTC	CASSYFRGEETQYF
TRBJ1-5	TRBD1	TRBV25-1	.	TGTGCCTGGAGTTTCGCCGGGACAGGGTCAAATCAGCCCCAGCATTTT	CAWSFAGTGSNQPQHF
TRBJ1-4	TRBD1	TRBV7-2	many	TGCGCCAGCAGCCGCGGGACAGGGGGAAAGAATGAAAAACTGTTTTTT	CASSRGTGGKNEKLFF
TRBJ2-3	TRBD1	TRBV24-1	.	TGTGCCACCAGTGATGTTGGACAGGGGCGAACAGATACGCAGTATTTT	CATSDVGQGRTDTQYF
TRBJ2-7	TRBD1	TRBV9	.	TGTGCCAGCAGCCGCGGACAGGGGCACTCCTACGAGCAGGACTTC	CASSRGQGHSYEQDF
TRBJ2-7	.	TRBV29-1	.	TGCAGCGTTGAAGAATCGCAGGGTGTGGGGCAGTACTTC	CSVEESQGVGQYF
TRBJ1-1	.	TRBV7-2	many	TGTGCCAGCAGCTTAGCGTTTTACGAGGGGGACACTGAAGCTTTCTTT	CASSLAFYEGDTEAFF
TRBJ2-5	TRBD2	TRBV6-5	many	TGTGCCAGCAGACGGAGTAGCGGGGGGTACCAAGAGACCCAGTACTTC	CASRRSSGGYQETQYF
TRBJ2-5	TRBD2	TRBV10-3	many	TGTGCCATGGGCGGGAGAAGGGGAGAGACCCAGTACTTC	CAMGGRRGETQYF
TRBJ1-1	.	TRBV7-9	.	TGTGCCAGCAGCTTAGTGTATGGGAGGGACACTGAAGCTTTCTTT	CASSLVYGRDTEAFF
TRBJ1-6	TRBD1	TRBV14	.	TGTGCCAGCAGCCACAGTCCCGGGACAGGGTTTTATAATTCACCCCTCCACTTT	CASSHSPGTGFYNSPLHF
TRBJ1-5	TRBD1	TRBV19	.	TGTGCCTGGAGCACCGGTCATACAGGGGAGCATAGCAATCAGCCCCAGCATTTT	CAWSTGHTGEHSNQPQHF
TRBJ1-3	TRBD1	TRBV12-3/TRBV12-4	few	TGTGCCAGCACCCAGACAGGGGCTGGAAACACCATATATTTT	CASTQTGAGNTIYF
TRBJ1-6	.	TRBV30	many	TGTGCCTGCCGTCAGGGCCAGGATAATTCACCCCTCCACTTT	CACRQGQDNSPLHF
TRBJ1-6	.	TRBV7-9	many	TGTGCCAGCAGTCAACATGCCTCACTCCACTTT	CASSQHASLHF
TRBJ2-7	TRBD1	TRBV6-6	few	TGTGCCAGCAGTTACGGGAGAGGGGGCCGCTTGTCCGAGCAGTACTTC	CASSYGRGGRLSEQYF
TRBJ1-2	TRBD1	TRBV4-3	few	TGCGCCAGCAGCCAGGCCCGGACAGGCCTAATCTATGGCTACACCTTC	CASSQARTGLIYGYTF
TRBJ1-4	.	TRBV12-3/TRBV12-4	few	TGTGCCAGCAGTTTAGAGGGTCCTAATGAAAAACTGTTTTTT	CASSLEGPNEKLFF
TRBJ2-7	TRBD2	TRBV2	.	TGTGCCAGCAGGGGACTAGCGGACCCCTACGAGCAGTACTTC	CASRGLADPYEQYF
TRBJ2-7	.	TRBV4-3	few	TGCGCCAGCAGCCAAGGGGCCAGGCAGTACTTC	CASSQGARQYF
TRBJ2-6	.	TRBV7-2	.	TGTGCCAGCAGCCAGGACAGAGGGGCTACGCCTGGGGCCAACGTCCTGACTTTC	CASSQDRGATPGANVLTF
TRBJ2-7	.	TRBV7-6	many	TGTGCCAGCAGCTTACGTCCGGAGGTACTAGATACCGAGCAGTACTTC	CASSLRPEVLDTEQYF
TRBJ1-2	.	TRBV19	.	TGTGCCAGTAGTATAGACCTGGCAGGGCTCAATTCCTATGGCTACACCTTC	CASSIDLAGLNSYGYTF
TRBJ1-2	.	TRBV10-3	.	TGTGCCATCAGTGAAAGGGCGGGGGACTACGGCTACACCTTC	CAISERAGDYGYTF
TRBJ1-6	.	TRBV4-1	.	TGCGCCAGCAGCCCCGGAGCCGTGAGGGGGAGTTCACCCCTCCACTTT	CASSPGAVRGSSPLHF
TRBJ1-6	.	TRBV15	.	TGTGCCACCAGCAGAGGGACAGTCAGAGATTCACCCCTCCACTTT	CATSRGTVRDSPLHF
TRBJ1-5	.	TRBV7-8	once	TGCGCCAGCAGCCAAGGGTGGGGAGGGATTAGCAATCAGCCCCAGCATTTT	CASSQGWGGISNQPQHF
TRBJ1-1	.	TRBV11-2	many	TGTGCCAGCAGCTGGGAACTGAACACTGAAGCTTTCTTT	CASSWELNTEAFF